This is a list of T cell receptor beta chains from one sample in a study of PD-1 blockade in mismatch repair-deficient tumors. Sequenced by immunoSEQ multiplex PCR; TCRdb stores in-frame clones only, minus some. There are approximately 15,000 clones in the sample; less than 85% occur only once, and approximately 11% lies in the top ten. These TCRs are of unknown antigen specificity. Material: cells cultured in vitro, obtained from a patient treated with pembrolizumab. The receptors were gathered from an adult with mismatch repair-deficient cancer. Each CDR3 is given with its conserved first and last residue. D genes are given only for firm matches. The listing skips clone size in some rows; elsewhere it reads once, few, many or a size class.

D,V,size,J,DNA,CDR3
-,TRBV5-1,few,TRBJ2-7,TGCGCCAGCAGCTTGGATGGAGGGTGGGGCGAGCAGTACTTC,CASSLDGGWGEQYF
-,TRBV11-2,-,TRBJ2-1,TGTGCCAGCAGCCAGACTAGTGTCCCGTTCTTC,CASSQTSVPFF
-,TRBV20-1,-,TRBJ1-2,TGCAGTGGTCAGGGTGACTATGGCTACACCTTC,CSGQGDYGYTF
TRBD1,TRBV4-1,-,TRBJ1-4,TGCGCCAGCAGCCTCCTGGGACAGAGAAATGAAAAACTGTTTTTT,CASSLLGQRNEKLFF
-,TRBV30,-,TRBJ1-5,TGTGCCTGGAGTAGGGATAGCAATCAGCCCCAGCATTTT,CAWSRDSNQPQHF
TRBD2,TRBV27,-,TRBJ2-3,TGTGCCAGCAGTTTACCACAGACTAGCCCCCTACGCACAGATACGCAGTATTTT,CASSLPQTSPLRTDTQYF
TRBD2,TRBV2,-,TRBJ2-7,TGTGCCAGCAGCAGGGAGGGCAGAGTCTCCGAGCAGTACTTC,CASSREGRVSEQYF
TRBD1,TRBV28,-,TRBJ1-4,TGTGCCAGCAGCCCCCCGGGAGGGGGCCGTGAAAAACTGTTTTTT,CASSPPGGGREKLFF
-,TRBV6-1,-,TRBJ2-7,TGTGCCAGCAGGATAGCCCCGGCGGGCCGTGACGAGCAGTACTTC,CASRIAPAGRDEQYF
-,TRBV11-3,-,TRBJ2-7,TGTGCCAGCAGCTCCGGCCCGGTGGGCTACGAATCCTACGAGCAGTACTTC,CASSSGPVGYESYEQYF
-,TRBV28,-,TRBJ1-2,TGTGCCAGCAGCCCCGGGACCGCTAACTATGGCTACACCTTC,CASSPGTANYGYTF